This TCR beta chain was observed in a study of T cells after yellow fever vaccination. Overall study findings and caveats: Clones that expanded after primary vaccination mostly reappeared after the booster (roughly 95% CD4, 88% CD8).

Germline CDR1 is SGHKS and CDR2 is YYEKEE (reference sequence). V was pared by 4 bases and J by 6 bases, with 10 bases of the junction left unmatched. This CDR3 has 17 residues. Universal primer sites and UMIs were introduced during 5'RACE template-switching synthesis of TCR cDNA. TCRdb itself ran the 5' RACE reads through MiXCR, one entry per CDR3 protein. The sample has 60,000 to 95,000 distinct CDR3 sequences; under 9.5% are singletons. At least ten counts were recorded for this clonotype. Its target is unknown. The sequencing used CD8+ T cells sorted from PBMCs, collected around 10 days after the first yellow fever vaccination. This clonotype was obtained from a man aged 18 to 35 who received the YFV17D yellow fever vaccine. V gene TRBV5-5 combines with J gene TRBJ2-1; 13 nucleotides align to TRBD2. The CDR3 DNA reads TGTGCCAGCAGCACCACGGGACTAGCGGGGTACGGCAATGAGCAGTTCTTC. The encoded protein is CASSTTGLAGYGNEQFF.